The entry below describes one TCR beta chain. The CDR3 is 18 residues long. V shed 0 bases, J shed 3 bases, and the junction held 14 bases outside the gene matches. Germline lookup yields CDR1 SGHTA and CDR2 FQGNSA. The assay was immunoSEQ multiplex PCR, and TCRdb's table has in-frame clones only and misses some. The sample includes 500,000 to 750,000 clones, roughly 90% of them seen just once. These data are taken from a study of shared T cell receptors in the human thymus. These data also formed part of another study, on human thymus T cells. That report notes: The donors were infants in Finland with congenital heart defects, otherwise immunologically healthy. What appeared biased in thymic and blood repertoires was the usage of V and J genes.

Sequencing was done on a sample of thymocytes. The V call is TRBV7-2, the J call TRBJ2-7, with 7 bases lining up with TRBD1. The receptor was isolated from a boy younger than two with a congenital heart defect. The CDR3 sequence is CASSLAVTGAADLYEQYF. The CDR3 bases are TGTGCCAGCAGCTTAGCGGTCACAGGGGCCGCGGATCTCTACGAGCAGTACTTC.